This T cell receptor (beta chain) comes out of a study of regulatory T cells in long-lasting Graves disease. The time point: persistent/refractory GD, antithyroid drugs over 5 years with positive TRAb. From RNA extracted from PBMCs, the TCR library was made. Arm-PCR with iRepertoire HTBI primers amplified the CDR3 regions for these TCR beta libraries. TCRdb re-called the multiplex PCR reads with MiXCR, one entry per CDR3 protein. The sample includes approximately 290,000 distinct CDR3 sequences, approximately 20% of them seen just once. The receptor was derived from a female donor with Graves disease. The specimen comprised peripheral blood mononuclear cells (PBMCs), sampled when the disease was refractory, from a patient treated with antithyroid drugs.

DNA for the CDR3: TGTGCCAGCAGCTTCTACAGGGTTTACGAGCAGTACTTC. It encodes CASSFYRVYEQYF. The chain employs TRBV11-2 and TRBJ2-7; weak D call: TRBD1 (6 bases). From germline, CDR1 is SGHAT and CDR2 FQNNGV. The germline V and J ends were trimmed by 3 bases and 4 bases, with 10 bases remaining between them. The CDR3 runs 13 residues. Together with reference TRBV11-2 and TRBJ2-7, the CDR3 gives the full variable domain: EAGVAQSPRYKIIEKRQSVAFWCNPISGHATLYWYQQILGQGPKLLIQFQNNGVVDDSQLPKDRFSAERLKGVDSTLKIQPAKLEDSAVYLCASSFYRVYEQYFGPGTRLTVT.